This T cell receptor (beta chain) was profiled in a study of OX40 agonist ivuxolimab in advanced cancers. Libraries were prepared by immunoSEQ multiplex PCR; TCRdb keeps only in-frame clonotypes and omits some of them. The table has tens of thousands of clones, approximately 92% seen once; the top ten hold over 11%. The CDR3 runs to 15 residues. Trimming pared 0 bases from V and 6 bases from J, leaving 17 bases between. The V gene's germline CDR1 is GTSNPN and CDR2 SVGIG (reference sequence). The sequence came from an adult with an advanced solid tumor such as melanoma, head and neck, liver or kidney cancer. Sequenced material: CD4+ or CD8+ T cells sorted from blood, taken in a trial of the OX40 agonist ivuxolimab. The chain links TRBV30 to TRBJ1-1, with no clear D. The CDR3 bases are TGTGCCTGGAGTGTAAATGGGGTCGGGCGGGCTGAAGCTTTCTTT. Protein: CAWSVNGVGRAEAFF.